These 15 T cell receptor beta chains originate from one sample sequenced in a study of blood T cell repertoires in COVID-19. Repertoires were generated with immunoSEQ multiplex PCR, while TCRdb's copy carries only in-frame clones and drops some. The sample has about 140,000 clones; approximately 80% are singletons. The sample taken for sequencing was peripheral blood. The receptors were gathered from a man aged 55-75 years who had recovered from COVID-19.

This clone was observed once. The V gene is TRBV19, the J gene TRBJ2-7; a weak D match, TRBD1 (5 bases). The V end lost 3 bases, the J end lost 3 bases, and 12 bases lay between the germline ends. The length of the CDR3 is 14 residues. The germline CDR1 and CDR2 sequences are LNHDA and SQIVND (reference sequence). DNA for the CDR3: TGTGCCAGTAGTATTCAAGTAGGGGACTACGAGCAGTACTTC. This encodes CASSIQVGDYEQYF.

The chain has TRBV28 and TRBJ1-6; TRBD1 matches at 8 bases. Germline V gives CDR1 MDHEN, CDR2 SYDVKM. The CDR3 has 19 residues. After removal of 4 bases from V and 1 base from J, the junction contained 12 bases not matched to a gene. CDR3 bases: TGTGCCAGCAGTTCCACCAGACAGGGGTTTGGGTCCTATAATTCACCCCTCCACTTT. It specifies CASSSTRQGFGSYNSPLHF. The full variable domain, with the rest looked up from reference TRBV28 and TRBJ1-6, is DVKVTQSSRYLVKRTGEKVFLECVQDMDHENMFWYRQDPGLGLRLIYFSYDVKMKEKGDIPEGYSVSREKKERFSLILESASTNQTSMYLCASSSTRQGFGSYNSPLHFGNGTRLTVT.

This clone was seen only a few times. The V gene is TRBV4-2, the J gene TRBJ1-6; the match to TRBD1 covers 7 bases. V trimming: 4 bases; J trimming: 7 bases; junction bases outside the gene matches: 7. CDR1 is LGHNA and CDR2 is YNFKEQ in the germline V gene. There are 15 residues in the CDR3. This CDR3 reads CASSLEGTANSPLHF. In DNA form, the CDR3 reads TGTGCCAGCAGCCTGGAGGGGACAGCGAATTCACCCCTCCACTTT.

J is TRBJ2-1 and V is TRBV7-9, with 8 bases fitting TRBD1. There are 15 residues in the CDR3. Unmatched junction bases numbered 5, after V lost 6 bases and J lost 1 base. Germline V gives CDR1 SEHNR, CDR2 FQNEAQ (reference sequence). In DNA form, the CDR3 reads TGTGCCAGCAGTTTTAGACAGGGGTCCTACAATGAGCAGTTCTTC. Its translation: CASSFRQGSYNEQFF.

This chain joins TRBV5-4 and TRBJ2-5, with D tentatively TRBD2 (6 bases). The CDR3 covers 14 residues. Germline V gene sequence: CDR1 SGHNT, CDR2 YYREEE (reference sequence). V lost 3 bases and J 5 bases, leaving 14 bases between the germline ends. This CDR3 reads CASSSRDFGETQYF. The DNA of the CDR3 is TGTGCCAGCAGCTCCCGGGACTTTGGTGAGACCCAGTACTTC.

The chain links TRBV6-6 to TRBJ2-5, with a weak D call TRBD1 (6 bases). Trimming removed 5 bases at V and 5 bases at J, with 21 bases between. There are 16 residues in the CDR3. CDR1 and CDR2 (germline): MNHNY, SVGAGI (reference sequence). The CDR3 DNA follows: TGTGCCAGCAGTAGATTCACGTGGGCCCAGGGGGAGACCCAGTACTTC. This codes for CASSRFTWAQGETQYF.

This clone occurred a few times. The CDR3 loop reads CATSRGFNSPLHF. CDR3 coding DNA: TGTGCCACCTCGCGGGGGTTTAATTCACCCCTCCACTTT. The chain uses TRBV6-5 and TRBJ1-6; a possible D gene is TRBD1 (5 bases). Germline V gene lookup returns CDR1 MNHEY and CDR2 SVGAGI. This CDR3 contains 13 residues. Trimming took 10 bases from V and 6 from J, leaving 13 bases between them.

CDR3 region: CSASLDAPVTYEQYF. The CDR3 region has the DNA TGCAGTGCTAGTCTTGATGCGCCCGTAACCTACGAGCAGTACTTC. This rearrangement joins TRBV20-1 to TRBJ2-7; D ambiguous. The CDR3 is 15 residues long. The germline V gene encodes CDR1 DFQATT and CDR2 SNEGSKA (reference sequence). Trimming left V 3 bases short and J 2 bases short, with 17 bases between.

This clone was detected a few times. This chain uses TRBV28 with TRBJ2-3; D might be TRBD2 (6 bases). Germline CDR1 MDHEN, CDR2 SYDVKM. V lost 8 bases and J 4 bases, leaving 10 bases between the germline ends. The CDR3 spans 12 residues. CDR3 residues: CASVGGADTQYF. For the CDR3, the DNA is TGTGCCAGCGTTGGAGGGGCAGATACGCAGTATTTT. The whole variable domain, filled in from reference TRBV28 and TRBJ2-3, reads DVKVTQSSRYLVKRTGEKVFLECVQDMDHENMFWYRQDPGLGLRLIYFSYDVKMKEKGDIPEGYSVSREKKERFSLILESASTNQTSMYLCASVGGADTQYFGPGTRLTVL.

CDR3 coding DNA: TGTGCCATCAGTGAGTCGAGAAGCTACAATGAGCAGTTCTTC. Its translation is CAISESRSYNEQFF. This chain uses TRBV10-3 with TRBJ2-1, with D unresolved. Germline-derived CDR1 and CDR2 are ENHRY and SYGVKD. The CDR3 is made up of 14 amino acids. The ends were cut back, 0 bases at V and 3 bases at J, with 6 bases in the middle.

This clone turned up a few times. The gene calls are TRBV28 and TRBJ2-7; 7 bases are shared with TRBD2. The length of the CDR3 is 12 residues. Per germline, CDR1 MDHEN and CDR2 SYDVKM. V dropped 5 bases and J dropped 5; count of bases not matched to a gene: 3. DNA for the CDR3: TGTGCCAGCAGTATTGGGGGGGACGAGCAGTACTTC. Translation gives CASSIGGDEQYF.

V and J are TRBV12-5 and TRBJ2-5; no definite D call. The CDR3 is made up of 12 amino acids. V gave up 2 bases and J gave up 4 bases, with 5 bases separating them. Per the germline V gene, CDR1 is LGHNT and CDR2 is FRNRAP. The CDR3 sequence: CASGLFGETQYF. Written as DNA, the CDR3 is TGTGCTAGTGGTTTGTTCGGAGAGACCCAGTACTTC.

CDR3 residues: CASSLQDKSEAFF. CDR3 nucleotides: TGCGCCAGCAGCTTACAGGACAAGTCTGAAGCTTTCTTT. The chain is built from TRBV5-1 and TRBJ1-1; TRBD1 might be the D (5 bases). Looked up from germline, CDR1 is SGHRS and CDR2 is YFSETQ. The CDR3 is 13 amino acids. Trimming stripped 2 bases from V and 6 bases from J, with 11 bases between.

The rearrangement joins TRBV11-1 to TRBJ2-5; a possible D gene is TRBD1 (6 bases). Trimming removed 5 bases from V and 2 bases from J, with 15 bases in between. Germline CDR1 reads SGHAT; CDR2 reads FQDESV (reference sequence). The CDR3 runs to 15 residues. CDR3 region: CASSILQGIQETQYF. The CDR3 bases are TGTGCCAGCAGCATCCTACAGGGAATACAAGAGACCCAGTACTTC.

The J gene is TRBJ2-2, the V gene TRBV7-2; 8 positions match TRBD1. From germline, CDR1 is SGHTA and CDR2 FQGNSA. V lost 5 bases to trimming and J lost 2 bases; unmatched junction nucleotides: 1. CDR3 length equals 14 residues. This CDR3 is CASSPGGNTGELFF. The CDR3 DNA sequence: TGTGCCAGCAGCCCAGGGGGCAACACCGGGGAGCTGTTTTTT.